Below, 20 T cell receptor beta chains from the same sample are listed, as sequenced in a study of shared clonotypes between healthy human individuals. Generated by immunoSEQ multiplex PCR, the TCRdb table keeps only in-frame clones and is missing some. The repertoire holds about 1 million clones, 60% to 80% seen once, with roughly 1.5% in the top ten. Sequenced input: memory CD4+ T cells sorted from blood. Subset indicated: CD45RA-negative fraction. The receptors were sampled from a young man in good health.

J is TRBJ1-2 and V is TRBV2; TRBD1 is a possible D gene (6 bases). The CDR3 contains 14 residues. V was pared by 7 bases and J by 2 bases, with 14 bases between. Germline lookup yields CDR1 SNHLY and CDR2 FYNNEI. CDR3: CASTLGGGNYGYTF. The CDR3 DNA is TGTGCCAGCACCCTAGGAGGGGGGAACTATGGCTACACCTTC.

V is TRBV5-1 and J is TRBJ2-7; perhaps TRBD2 as D (6 bases). CDR1 and CDR2 from the germline V gene are SGHRS and YFSETQ. V gave up 0 bases and J gave up 6 bases, with 22 bases separating them. This CDR3 is built from 17 residues. CDR3 residues: CASSLEGGTWVASEQYF. The CDR3 nucleotides read TGCGCCAGCAGCTTGGAGGGCGGGACCTGGGTGGCCTCCGAGCAGTACTTC.

J is TRBJ2-3 and V is TRBV4-2; D gene uncertain. V lost 8 bases and J 2 bases, leaving 14 bases between the germline ends. Germline loops: CDR1 LGHNA, CDR2 YNFKEQ. This CDR3 is 14 amino acids long. CDR3 bases: TGTGCCAGCGGCCCGATGGGGAACACAGATACGCAGTATTTT. This gives the protein CASGPMGNTDTQYF.

This clone came up once. The CDR3 sequence is CASSYSGWPSEQYF. Here the CDR3 DNA reads TGTGCCAGCAGTTATTCGGGCTGGCCGTCCGAGCAGTACTTC. The chain links TRBV6-5 to TRBJ2-7, with D unresolved. V dropped 3 bases and J dropped 6 bases, with 15 bases sitting between them. Germline loops: CDR1 MNHEY, CDR2 SVGAGI. CDR3 length equals 14 residues.

The chain has TRBV10-2 and TRBJ2-7, with 12 bases identical to TRBD1. This CDR3 spans 16 amino acids. Trimming at V came to 4 bases and at J to 4 bases, leaving 8 bases not matched to a gene. The germline V gene encodes CDR1 WSHSY and CDR2 SAAADI. CDR3 loop: CASSVGDRGRGYEQYF. CDR3 DNA sequence: TGCGCCAGCAGTGTGGGGGACAGGGGGCGCGGGTACGAGCAGTACTTC.

This rearrangement joins TRBV6-1 to TRBJ1-2; D unclear. From germline, CDR1 is MNHNS and CDR2 SASEGT. V shed 1 base and J shed 1 base, with 13 bases lying between them. The CDR3 contains 16 residues. CDR3 bases: TGTGCCAGCAGTGAAGGCCACACTACATATAACTATGGCTACACCTTC. Amino acids: CASSEGHTTYNYGYTF.

V usage is TRBV25-1 and J usage is TRBJ2-4, with 10 bases identical to TRBD1. The V gene's germline CDR1 is MGHDK and CDR2 SYGVNS. The length of the CDR3 is 16 residues. J gave up 2 bases and V 3 bases, and 4 bases lay outside the gene matches. The CDR3 sequence: CASSDRDRGPKNIQYF. The CDR3 DNA is TGTGCCAGCAGTGACCGGGACAGGGGACCCAAAAACATTCAGTACTTC.

The V call is TRBV19, the J call TRBJ1-1; no reliable D call. The CDR3 totals 11 residues. Germline V gene data show CDR1 as LNHDA and CDR2 as SQIVND (reference sequence). V was shortened by 3 bases and J by 8 bases, with 7 bases between the two germline ends. CDR3 in amino acids: CASSIYREAFF. DNA for the CDR3: TGTGCCAGTAGTATTTATAGGGAAGCTTTCTTT. Full variable domain (missing parts from reference TRBV19 and TRBJ1-1): DGGITQSPKYLFRKEGQNVTLSCEQNLNHDAMYWYRQDPGQGLRLIYYSQIVNDFQKGDIAEGYSVSREKKESFPLTVTSAQKNPTAFYLCASSIYREAFFGQGTRLTVV.

The rearrangement joins TRBV6-5 to TRBJ2-1; 9 bases are shared with TRBD2. The CDR3 is made up of 14 amino acids. Germline CDR1 and CDR2: MNHEY and SVGAGI. Trimming removed 6 bases from V and 6 bases from J; junction bases left unmatched: 6. In DNA form, the CDR3 reads TGTGCCAGCAGACAGAAGCGGGAGGTCAATGAGCAGTTCTTC. Amino acids: CASRQKREVNEQFF.

The table lists this clone with a few counts. The J gene is TRBJ1-5, the V gene TRBV7-2; 10 bases align to TRBD1. With 8 bases clipped from V and 2 bases from J, the junction kept 6 bases outside the gene matches. CDR1 SGHTA and CDR2 FQGNSA come from the germline V gene. The CDR3 runs 15 residues. In DNA form, the CDR3 reads TGTGCCAGCGCATGGGGGACAGGGGGCAATCAGCCCCAGCATTTT. Its protein product is CASAWGTGGNQPQHF.

The chain has TRBV30 and TRBJ1-6; a possible D gene is TRBD1 (6 bases). The CDR3 sequence is 18 residues long. The V end was cut by 1 base, the J end by 5 bases, with 21 bases between. Germline values: CDR1 GTSNPN, CDR2 SVGIG (reference sequence). CDR3 region: CAWSAGRAGGGNNSPLHF. The CDR3 nucleotides read TGTGCCTGGAGTGCCGGTCGGGCCGGAGGGGGTAATAATTCACCCCTCCACTTT.

The rearrangement uses TRBV7-6 and TRBJ2-1, with 8 bases matching TRBD1. CDR3 length equals 15 residues. Unmatched junction bases numbered 6, after V lost 5 bases and J lost 3 bases. Per the germline V gene, CDR1 is SGHVS and CDR2 is FNYEAQ. CDR3 residues: CASSIGTGYYNEQFF. The CDR3 DNA sequence: TGTGCCAGCAGCATAGGGACAGGATACTACAATGAGCAGTTCTTC.

The chain combines TRBV2 with TRBJ1-2, with D possibly being TRBD1 (5 bases). The CDR3 runs to 16 residues. V dropped 2 bases and J dropped 8 bases, with 21 bases sitting between them. CDR1 and CDR2 from the germline V gene are SNHLY and FYNNEI. The CDR3 spells CASSEIPPGSTRGYTF. CDR3 nucleotides: TGTGCCAGCAGTGAAATCCCTCCAGGGTCTACTAGGGGCTACACCTTC.

Concerning this clone: A much larger clone lies one base from this, so it may be a read error. The gene calls are TRBV6-1 and TRBJ2-7; D perhaps matches TRBD2 (5 bases). The length of the CDR3 is 11 residues. From germline, CDR1 is MNHNS and CDR2 SASEGT. The germline V and J ends were trimmed by 5 bases and 9 bases, with 11 bases remaining between them. The DNA of the CDR3 is TGTGCCAGCAGTTGGGGAGAGACGCAGTACTTC. This codes for CASSWGETQYF.

Comments on this clone: The same CDR3 also results from other DNA sequences found in this sample. The rearrangement uses TRBV28 and TRBJ1-2; D unclear. Germline values: CDR1 MDHEN, CDR2 SYDVKM. Deletions cut 6 bases from V and 0 bases from J, with 5 bases between. The CDR3 length is 12 residues. The CDR3 DNA sequence: TGTGCCAGCAGCCGGTCTAACTATGGCTACACCTTC. This translates into CASSRSNYGYTF.

Turning to this clone: This is likely an artifact of a read error, given a far larger clone one base away. V usage is TRBV5-4 and J usage is TRBJ2-6; possible D gene TRBD2, 6 bases. Per the germline V gene, CDR1 is SGHNT and CDR2 is YYREEE (reference sequence). V gave up 0 bases and J gave up 3 bases, with 13 bases separating them. CDR3 length: 17 residues. The CDR3 sequence is CASSLESGGLGANVLTF. In DNA form, the CDR3 reads TGTGCCAGCAGCTTGGAGTCTGGAGGGCTTGGGGCCAACGTCCTGACTTTC.

The rearrangement joins TRBV15 to TRBJ1-2; D ambiguous. The ends were cut back, 0 bases at V and 6 bases at J, with 8 bases in the middle. Germline loops: CDR1 LNHNV, CDR2 YYDKDF (reference sequence). This CDR3 has 13 residues. The CDR3 region is CATSRDVGDGYTF. Here the CDR3 DNA reads TGTGCCACCAGCAGAGACGTAGGCGATGGCTACACCTTC.

The gene calls are TRBV5-1 and TRBJ1-1; D perhaps matches TRBD1 (6 bases). V dropped 4 bases and J dropped 0 bases, with 13 bases sitting between them. The CDR3 extends over 15 amino acids. Germline assignment: CDR1 SGHRS and CDR2 YFSETQ. The CDR3 DNA follows: TGCGCCAGCAGCCTGGACAGCGCGGTGAACACTGAAGCTTTCTTT. Amino acid sequence: CASSLDSAVNTEAFF.

The rearrangement joins TRBV2 to TRBJ1-1; D is possibly TRBD1 (5 bases). The CDR3 sequence is 13 residues long. Germline V gene data show CDR1 as SNHLY and CDR2 as FYNNEI. The V end was cut by 6 bases, the J end by 1 base, with 9 bases between. CDR3 DNA sequence: TGTGCCAGCAGCCTCGGGGGGAACACTGAAGCTTTCTTT. Its protein is CASSLGGNTEAFF.

The V gene is TRBV6-1, the J gene TRBJ2-3; the match to TRBD2 covers 13 bases. The CDR3 has 19 amino acids. The germline CDR1 and CDR2 sequences are MNHNS and SASEGT. V lost 2 bases and J lost 5; bases outside the gene matches: 13. CDR3 nucleotide sequence: TGTGCCAGCAGTGAATTGGGCCGACTAGCGGGGGGACGGGGAGATACGCAGTATTTT. It codes for CASSELGRLAGGRGDTQYF.